The present TCR beta chain was sequenced within a study of T cells in Graves' hyperthyroidism and ophthalmopathy (dated by TCRdb to about 2019). Study-wide context: Peripheral blood samples were taken at the time of initial diagnosis, prior to any treatment. To identify TCR V-J signatures that set the groups apart, the researchers used a discovery cohort of about a hundred patients, made up of 43 with Graves' ophthalmopathy and about 60 with stable Graves' hyperthyroidism. Prospective prediction of ophthalmopathy was tested in an independent validation cohort of fewer than 20 hyperthyroidism patients and approximately 17 patients who later progressed to ophthalmopathy. The approximately 100 discovery patients were divided at random into training and test sets in a 7:3 ratio. In addition, the study compared T-cell repertoires in thyroid tissue and in blood from roughly 6 Graves' hyperthyroidism patients. Once sampling was done, hyperthyroidism patients were given methimazole at a starting dose of 30 mg daily, whereas ophthalmopathy patients were given high-dose intravenous methylprednisolone. According to the paper, TCR Vbeta CDR3 sequencing was carried out on some 130 peripheral blood samples, which came from approximately 43 ophthalmopathy, around 74 hyperthyroidism and some 17 progressor patients.

This clonotype was seen repeatedly, ten times or more. Its antigen is not yet known. No much larger clone is present one base from it, and per-base qualities are unavailable. A patient counted as having stable Graves' hyperthyroidism if no progression to ophthalmopathy occurred over 18 months of follow-up. Hyperthyroidism patients were newly diagnosed, with disease duration under 2 months, and aged 18 to 65 years. The study excluded patients with uncontrolled infections, other autoimmune diseases, pregnancy or lactation. Clinical symptoms, serum thyroxine and TRAb, thyroid ultrasound, and orbital computed tomography formed the basis for the diagnoses. Ficoll-Paque density gradient centrifugation was used to isolate PBMCs from about 10 ml of fresh peripheral blood. Total RNA was extracted using Trizol reagent, and RNA quality was assessed on an Agilent 2100 Bioanalyzer. The CDR3 covers 15 residues, taking in both the cysteine and the phenylalanine. Only the CDR3 part of the read is kept: 45 bases, read in frame from the first base. The V and J ends are trimmed by 3 bases and 2 bases, leaving 11 bases between them. The germline V gene supplies CDR1 SNHLY and CDR2 FYNNEI.

Amplification of TCR beta CDR3 regions was carried out from RNA transcripts. For the first round of RT-PCR on the TCR CDR3, the HTBI primer set was used together with the Qiagen OneStep RT-PCR kit. Libraries were constructed in a second round of multiplex PCR, after which size selection and purification were performed. Libraries were sequenced paired-end with 100 bp reads on an Illumina HiSeq2000. Per the source publication's procedure: Raw data were processed with SOAPnuke, discarding reads with adapters, uncalled bases, mean Phred below 15, or no exact constant-primer or identifier match. High-quality paired reads were merged with COPE v1.2.5, and unique nucleotide sequences were defined as clonotypes. MiTCR v1.1 was used to align the clonotypes against IMGT TRBV, TRBD and TRBJ reference segments. Analysis was restricted to V-J combinations with a frequency above 0.0001, which covered just over 98% of repertoires. A TCS score was defined as the ratio of F50 (clonal expansion) to E x V (chaos), with BLOSUM62-based TCRdist applied between CDR3 peptides within each V-J. Welch's t-statistics and random forest reduced some 510 V-J features to 10 to 15, which were used in a naive Bayes classifier (R e1071). Clones were called with MiXCR by TCRdb after fastp trimmed the public reads at Q25, and only in-frame beta chains were retained. Rows are unified per CDR3 protein, each entry keeping the most common DNA and genes. In this record, the V and J calls reflect TCRdb's handling and not the investigators' own analysis. The sample table lists approximately 710,000 distinct CDR3 sequences, roughly a sixth of them with a count of one. The ten largest make up 15% of the sample.

Broader findings and caveats from the paper: A 13 V-J signature model separated ophthalmopathy from stable hyperthyroidism, with around 88% sensitivity and roughly 82% specificity in cross-validation and 80%/75% in testing. Most expanded thyroid clonotypes (frequency above 0.001) were also detected in blood, a finding suggesting that blood repertoires may reflect thyroid immune responses. No statistical method was used to fix the sample size in advance, and group allocation was not hidden from the investigators. In validation, the model predicted progression to ophthalmopathy a median of approximately 6.6 months before onset, with about 64% sensitivity and about 75% specificity.

The receptor was derived from a man between 50 and 59 years old with Graves' hyperthyroidism. Sequenced material: blood. The rearranged chain carries TRBV2 and TRBJ1-5; TRBD1 is a weak D gene call, 6 bases matching. The DNA sequence reads TGTGCCAGCAGTGATGGGGGGCACGGCAATCAGCCCCAGCATTTT. Its protein is CASSDGGHGNQPQHF.